This T cell receptor beta chain derives from a study of early T cells in non-severe SARS-CoV-2 infection. Overall study: Investigators sequenced bulk RNA drawn from unsorted whole blood, and chains remained unpaired.

In this sample, this clonotype turned up a few times. Looked up from germline, CDR1 is SGHTA and CDR2 is FQGNSA. This CDR3 contains 17 residues. V dropped 1 base and J dropped 7 bases, with 22 bases sitting between them. TCRdb used MiXCR to reprocess the 5' RACE reads, holding one entry per CDR3 protein. This table has around 29,000 distinct CDR3 sequences, around 5.7% appearing once. The source is an adult who was a healthcare worker with PCR-confirmed SARS-CoV-2 infection or an uninfected control (not recorded which). The chain carries TRBV7-2 and TRBJ2-5; the D call may be TRBD1 or TRBD2 (5 bases each). Material for sequencing was whole blood. CDR3 in amino acids: CASSLVGGQGRRGTQYF. The CDR3 DNA follows: TGTGCCAGCAGCTTAGTTGGCGGGCAGGGAAGGAGAGGGACCCAGTACTTC.